A single TCR beta chain is shown here with its context. The antigen remains unidentified. This record belongs to a study of neoadjuvant nivolumab and ipilimumab in lung cancer. Notes on the study in general: Pretherapy blood TCR richness correlated positively with resected tumor richness.

Using immunoSEQ multiplex PCR, the repertoire was profiled, and TCRdb retains in-frame clones only, with some absent. This sample yields several thousand clones, of which around 82% are seen a single time; 8% belongs to the top ten. The germline V gene has CDR1 SGHDT and CDR2 YYEEEE. With 4 bases clipped from V and 6 bases from J, the junction kept 8 bases outside the gene matches. This CDR3 region has 14 residues. The specimen was tumor tissue, collected after neoadjuvant nivolumab, alone or with ipilimumab, at or shortly before surgery. The chain employs TRBV5-6 and TRBJ2-7, with 9 bases lining up with TRBD1. This receptor was taken from an adult with non-small cell lung cancer. The CDR3 DNA reads as TGTGCCAGCAGCCGGACAGGGGCCGCGGGCGAGCAGTACTTC. Its protein product is CASSRTGAAGEQYF.